Described below is a single T cell receptor (beta chain) sequence and its context. Antigen: not known. The CDR3 runs 14 residues. Per germline, CDR1 SEHNR and CDR2 FQNEAQ (reference sequence). After removal of 4 bases from V and 4 bases from J, the junction contained 3 bases not matched to a gene. This sample is drawn from a study of cytomegalovirus exposure and HLA in healthy donors. General study results and limits: Many donors shared some public TCRs, even though most TCR sequences were rare.

The table came from immunoSEQ multiplex PCR; TCRdb's copy has only in-frame clones and leaves some out. The sample carries about 220,000 clones, about nine tenths recorded once. J is TRBJ2-3 and V is TRBV7-9; 9 bases match TRBD1. Sequenced sample: PBMCs. This receptor was identified in a woman aged 18-35 years in good health and CMV-seronegative. The CDR3 region is CASSSQGAADTQYF. For the CDR3, the DNA is TGTGCCAGCAGCTCACAGGGGGCGGCAGATACGCAGTATTTT.